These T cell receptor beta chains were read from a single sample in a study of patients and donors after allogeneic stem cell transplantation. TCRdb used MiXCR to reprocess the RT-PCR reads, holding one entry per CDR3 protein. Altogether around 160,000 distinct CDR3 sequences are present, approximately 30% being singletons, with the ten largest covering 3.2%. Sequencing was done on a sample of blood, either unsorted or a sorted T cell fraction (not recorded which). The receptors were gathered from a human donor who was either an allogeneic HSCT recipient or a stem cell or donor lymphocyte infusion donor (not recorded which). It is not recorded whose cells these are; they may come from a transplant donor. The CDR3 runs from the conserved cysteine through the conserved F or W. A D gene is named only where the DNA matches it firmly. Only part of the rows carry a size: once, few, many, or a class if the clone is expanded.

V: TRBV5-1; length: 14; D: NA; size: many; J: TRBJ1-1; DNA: TGCGCCAGCAGCCCCGGGGAGGGACCCACTGAAGCTTTCTTT; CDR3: CASSPGEGPTEAFF
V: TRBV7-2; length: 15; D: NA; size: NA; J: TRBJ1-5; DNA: TGTGCCAGCAGCTCTACGGTAAGGGACAATCAGCCCCAGCATTTT; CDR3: CASSSTVRDNQPQHF
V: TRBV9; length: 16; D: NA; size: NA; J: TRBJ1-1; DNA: TGTGCCAGCAGCGTCGATCCGGGCCTCCAGACCACTGAAGCTTTCTTT; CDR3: CASSVDPGLQTTEAFF
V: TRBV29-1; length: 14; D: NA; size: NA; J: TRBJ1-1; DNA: TGCAGCGTTGAAGGGGATAGGGAGGTATATGAAGCTTTCTTT; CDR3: CSVEGDREVYEAFF
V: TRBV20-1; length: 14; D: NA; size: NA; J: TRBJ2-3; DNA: TGCAGTGCTCCCGAATATTCAAACACAGATACGCAGTATTTT; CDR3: CSAPEYSNTDTQYF
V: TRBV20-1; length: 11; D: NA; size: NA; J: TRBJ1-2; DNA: TGCAGTGCCACGAGGAGCTATGGCTACACCTTC; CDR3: CSATRSYGYTF
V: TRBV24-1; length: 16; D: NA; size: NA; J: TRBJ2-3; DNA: TGTGCCACCAGTGATTTGGGTCGGGCTAGCACAGATACGCAGTATTTT; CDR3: CATSDLGRASTDTQYF
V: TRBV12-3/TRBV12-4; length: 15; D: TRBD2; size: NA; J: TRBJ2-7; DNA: TGTGCCAGCAGTCCCCGACTAGCGGGAGCCGGTGAGCAGTACTTC; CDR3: CASSPRLAGAGEQYF
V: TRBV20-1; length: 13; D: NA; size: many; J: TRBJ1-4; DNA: TGCAGTGCTAGTATAGGTCGGGACGAAAAACTGTTTTTT; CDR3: CSASIGRDEKLFF
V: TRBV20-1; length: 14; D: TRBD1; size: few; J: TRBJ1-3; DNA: TGCAGTGCTAGGTCAGGGACAGGGGGAAACACCATATATTTT; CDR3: CSARSGTGGNTIYF
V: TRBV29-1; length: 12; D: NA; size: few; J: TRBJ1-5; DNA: TGCAGCGCCGTGACAGGCGGTCAGCCCCAGCATTTT; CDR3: CSAVTGGQPQHF
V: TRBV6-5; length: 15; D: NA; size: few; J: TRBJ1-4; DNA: TGTGCCAGCAGTTACAAAAGGGGAGGACATGAAAAACTGTTTTTT; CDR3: CASSYKRGGHEKLFF
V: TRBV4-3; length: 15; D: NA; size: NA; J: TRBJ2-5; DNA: TGCGCCAGCAGCCAAGATCCCCAACTCCAAGAGACCCAGTACTTC; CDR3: CASSQDPQLQETQYF
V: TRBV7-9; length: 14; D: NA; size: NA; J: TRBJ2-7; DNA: TGTGCCAGCAGCTTAGGGACAGTTATTTACGAGCAGTACTTC; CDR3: CASSLGTVIYEQYF
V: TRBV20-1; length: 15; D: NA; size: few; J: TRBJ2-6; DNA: TGCAGTGCCCGGAGGGGGGCCTCTGGGGCCAACGTCCTGACTTTC; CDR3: CSARRGASGANVLTF
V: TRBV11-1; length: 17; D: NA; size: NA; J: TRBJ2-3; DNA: TGTGCCAGCAGCGAGTTTAGGAAGGGGACGGGTCCAGATACGCAGTATTTT; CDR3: CASSEFRKGTGPDTQYF
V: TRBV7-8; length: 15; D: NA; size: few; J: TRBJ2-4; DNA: TGTGCCAGCAGCTTCGGACAGTGGCCCCGCAACATTCAGTACTTC; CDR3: CASSFGQWPRNIQYF
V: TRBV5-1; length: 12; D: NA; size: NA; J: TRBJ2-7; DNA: TGCGCCAGCAGCTTGGACCAGTACGAGCAGTACTTC; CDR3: CASSLDQYEQYF